These 22 T cell receptor beta chains were all obtained from the same sample, sequenced in a study of blood T cell repertoires in COVID-19. The repertoire was sequenced with immunoSEQ multiplex PCR; TCRdb's copy has only in-frame clones and lacks some. The table lists fewer than 150,000 clones, roughly 90% of them singletons. The sequencing input was peripheral blood. The source is a man aged 50-59 years with active or convalescent COVID-19.

This chain connects TRBV2 to TRBJ2-1; 10 bases fit TRBD2. Germline trimming cut 5 bases from V and 4 bases from J; bases unmatched to any gene: 5. Germline values: CDR1 SNHLY, CDR2 FYNNEI. The CDR3 is 15 residues long. The DNA of the CDR3 is TGTGCCAGCAGTTTACTAGCGGGACATTACAATGAGCAGTTCTTC. Protein: CASSLLAGHYNEQFF.

The chain joins TRBV7-2 to TRBJ2-3, with unresolved D. This CDR3 is built from 15 residues. V lost 1 base and J 2 bases, leaving 10 bases between the germline ends. CDR1 SGHTA and CDR2 FQGNSA come from the germline V gene. The DNA of the CDR3 is TGTGCCAGCAGCTTAGGGTCCACTTACACAGATACGCAGTATTTT. Its protein product is CASSLGSTYTDTQYF.

CDR3 sequence: CASSQESTPFSGNTIYF. The CDR3 nucleotides read TGCGCCAGCAGCCAAGAATCTACGCCCTTCTCTGGAAACACCATATATTTT. The chain carries TRBV4-3 and TRBJ1-3, with D uncertain. CDR1 and CDR2 (germline): LGHNA, YSLEER. Trimming cost V 0 bases and J 0 bases, with 12 bases left between them. The length of the CDR3 is 17 residues.

The rearrangement links TRBV27 to TRBJ2-1; TRBD1 matches 9 bases. The CDR3 is made up of 15 amino acids. Trimming at V came to 10 bases and at J to 3 bases, leaving 10 bases not matched to a gene. Germline CDR1 MNHEY, CDR2 SMNVEV (reference sequence). This chain's CDR3 is CATGQGSPFYNEQFF. DNA of the CDR3: TGTGCCACAGGACAGGGGTCCCCTTTCTACAATGAGCAGTTCTTC.

J is TRBJ2-1 and V is TRBV6-5, with a tentative D call TRBD1 (6 bases). The ends were cut back, 2 bases at V and 0 bases at J, with 11 bases in the middle. Germline-derived CDR1 and CDR2 are MNHEY and SVGAGI. This CDR3 is built from 16 residues. Written as DNA, the CDR3 is TGTGCCAGCAGTTACAGGGGGTTAGGCTCCTACAATGAGCAGTTCTTC. Translating it yields CASSYRGLGSYNEQFF.

The chain has TRBV19 and TRBJ1-5; 9 positions agree with TRBD1. Trimming at V came to 7 bases and at J to 4 bases, leaving 8 bases not matched to a gene. This CDR3 is built from 15 residues. Germline V gene sequence: CDR1 LNHDA, CDR2 SQIVND (reference sequence). The CDR3 nucleotides are TGTGCCAGTACCACGACAGGGGGAAGAAATCAGCCCCAGCATTTT. Protein product: CASTTTGGRNQPQHF. The variable domain in full, with the rest retrieved from reference TRBV19 and TRBJ1-5, is DGGITQSPKYLFRKEGQNVTLSCEQNLNHDAMYWYRQDPGQGLRLIYYSQIVNDFQKGDIAEGYSVSREKKESFPLTVTSAQKNPTAFYLCASTTTGGRNQPQHFGDGTRLSIL.

The V call is TRBV4-1, the J call TRBJ1-5; perhaps TRBD1 as D (5 bases). The length of the CDR3 is 12 residues. V shed 3 bases and J shed 8 bases, with 8 bases lying between them. Germline V lookup: CDR1 MGHRA, CDR2 YSYEKL. The CDR3 nucleotides read TGCGCCAGCAGCCAGGGGGGGGAGCCCCAGCATTTT. Its translation: CASSQGGEPQHF.

The chain has TRBV6-6 and TRBJ2-7, with a tentative D call TRBD2 (5 bases). Germline CDR1 MNHNY, CDR2 SVGAGI (reference sequence). Trimming removed 2 bases at V and 0 bases at J, with 11 bases between. The CDR3 sequence is 15 residues long. The CDR3 DNA reads TGTGCCAGCAGTTACCGCCTGGGGAGCTCCTACGAGCAGTACTTC. It translates to CASSYRLGSSYEQYF.

The CDR3 sequence is CASGLGLRGETQYF. The DNA for the CDR3 is TGTGCTAGTGGTTTGGGGCTAAGGGGGGAGACCCAGTACTTC. This chain links TRBV12-5 with TRBJ2-5, with a weak D call TRBD1 (6 bases). This CDR3 region has 14 residues. The germline gives CDR1 LGHNT, CDR2 FRNRAP. V lost 1 base and J 5 bases, leaving 11 bases between the germline ends.

The genes are TRBV7-2 and TRBJ2-6, with unresolved D. The CDR3 runs 15 residues. The germline V and J ends were trimmed by 5 bases and 3 bases, with 11 bases remaining between them. CDR1 and CDR2 from the germline V gene are SGHTA and FQGNSA. The CDR3 loop is CASSLLAGGANVLTF. DNA of the CDR3: TGTGCCAGCAGCCTCTTAGCTGGTGGGGCCAACGTCCTGACTTTC.

This sequence joins TRBV11-3 and TRBJ2-1, with D perhaps TRBD1 (5 bases). Germline-derived CDR1 and CDR2 are SGHNT and YENEEA. This CDR3 is built from 15 residues. Trimming pared 1 base from V and 3 bases from J, leaving 10 bases between. The CDR3: CASSLAGQSYNEQFF. The CDR3 DNA sequence: TGTGCCAGCAGCTTAGCAGGACAAAGCTACAATGAGCAGTTCTTC.

V gene TRBV5-4 combines with J gene TRBJ1-4; 7 nucleotides line up with TRBD1. The CDR3 covers 15 residues. J gave up 2 bases and V 1 base, and 2 bases lay outside the gene matches. The germline V gene has CDR1 SGHNT and CDR2 YYREEE (reference sequence). The CDR3 sequence: CASSLKQGTNEKLFF. DNA for the CDR3: TGTGCCAGCAGCTTGAAACAGGGGACTAATGAAAAACTGTTTTTT.

The chain recombines TRBV7-3 with TRBJ2-1, with D tentatively TRBD1 (5 bases). Trimming pared 2 bases from V and 3 bases from J, leaving 8 bases between. The germline V gene has CDR1 SGHTA and CDR2 FQGTGA. This CDR3 has 14 amino acids. The chain's CDR3 is CASSLGQGYNEQFF. As DNA, the CDR3 is TGTGCCAGCAGCTTAGGGCAGGGCTACAATGAGCAGTTCTTC.

This chain connects TRBV7-6 to TRBJ2-5, with 12 bases aligning to TRBD2. Trimming cost V 1 base and J 4 bases; bases outside gene matches: 16. Germline CDR1 reads SGHVS; CDR2 reads FNYEAQ. The CDR3 extends over 20 amino acids. The CDR3 is CASSLGRIGASGRALETQYF. The CDR3 region has the DNA TGTGCCAGCAGCTTAGGACGTATTGGGGCTAGCGGGAGGGCCTTAGAGACCCAGTACTTC.

The chain recombines TRBV5-1 with TRBJ2-3; TRBD2 matches 14 bases. The CDR3 covers 18 residues. Germline CDR1 reads SGHRS; CDR2 reads YFSETQ. V lost 3 bases and J lost 3; bases outside the gene matches: 9. The CDR3 loop reads CASSWGLAGAFVTDTQYF. The DNA of the CDR3 is TGCGCCAGCAGCTGGGGACTAGCGGGAGCGTTTGTGACAGATACGCAGTATTTT.

This sequence joins TRBV7-2 and TRBJ2-5, with a possible D match to TRBD2 (5 bases). The CDR3 loop spans 15 amino acids. Trimming shortened V by 2 bases and J by 0 bases, and 10 bases separated the two germline ends. Germline CDR1 and CDR2: SGHTA and FQGNSA. For the CDR3, the DNA is TGTGCCAGCAGCTTAACATCGGGGAACCAAGAGACCCAGTACTTC. Protein sequence: CASSLTSGNQETQYF. The entire variable domain, with the rest obtained from reference TRBV7-2 and TRBJ2-5, is as follows: GAGVSQSPSNKVTEKGKDVELRCDPISGHTALYWYRQSLGQGLEFLIYFQGNSAPDKSGLPSDRFSAERTGGSVSTLTIQRTQQEDSAVYLCASSLTSGNQETQYFGPGTRLLVL.

This chain links TRBV3-1 (or the pseudogene TRBV3-2) with TRBJ1-4, with D tentatively TRBD1 (6 bases). Germline CDR1 reads LGHDT; CDR2 reads YNNKEL (reference sequence). Trimming removed 4 bases from V and 8 bases from J, with 20 bases in between. This CDR3 has 16 amino acids. The CDR3 DNA sequence: TGTGCCAGCAGCCCACCACTTACAGGGTTGGGCGAAAAACTGTTTTTT. Translated: CASSPPLTGLGEKLFF.

This clone was seen a few times. Other DNA sequences in this specimen translate into the identical CDR3. The chain has TRBV18 and TRBJ1-1; D gene ambiguous. CDR3 size: 14 residues. Germline CDR1 reads KGHSH; CDR2 reads LQKENI. V was shortened by 3 bases and J by 1 base, with 9 bases between the two germline ends. CDR3 sequence: CASSPAGKNTEAFF. CDR3 DNA: TGTGCCAGCTCACCGGCAGGCAAGAACACTGAAGCTTTCTTT.

This clone came up a few times. The rearrangement uses TRBV4-2 and TRBJ2-5; 9 nucleotides line up with TRBD2. Trimming took 1 base from V and 5 from J; bases not matched to a gene: 8. The CDR3 extends over 16 amino acids. Germline lookup yields CDR1 LGHNA and CDR2 YNFKEQ. CDR3 DNA sequence: TGTGCCAGCAGCCAAGGGGAGGGGACTAGCACGGAGACCCAGTACTTC. This encodes CASSQGEGTSTETQYF.

The genes are TRBV28 and TRBJ2-7; D is ambiguous. V was shortened by 5 bases and J by 5 bases, with 13 bases between the two germline ends. The V gene's germline CDR1 is MDHEN and CDR2 SYDVKM. This CDR3 is built from 13 residues. The CDR3 region has the DNA TGTGCCAGCAGTGGTCAAGTCCTAGACGAGCAGTACTTC. It encodes CASSGQVLDEQYF.

The chain has TRBV28 and TRBJ2-1; 13 nucleotides match TRBD2. The germline gives CDR1 MDHEN, CDR2 SYDVKM. After removal of 8 bases from V and 4 bases from J, the junction contained 5 bases not matched to a gene. The CDR3 is made up of 15 amino acids. The chain's CDR3 is CASLTSGRIYNEQFF. As DNA, the CDR3 is TGTGCCAGCTTGACTAGCGGGAGGATTTACAATGAGCAGTTCTTC. Variable domain in full (rest from reference TRBV28 and TRBJ2-1): DVKVTQSSRYLVKRTGEKVFLECVQDMDHENMFWYRQDPGLGLRLIYFSYDVKMKEKGDIPEGYSVSREKKERFSLILESASTNQTSMYLCASLTSGRIYNEQFFGPGTRLTVL.

Comment on this clone: Other DNA sequences within the sample encode an identical CDR3. The gene calls are TRBV9 and TRBJ2-3; no definite D call. The ends were cut back, 1 base at V and 0 bases at J, with 6 bases in the middle. The germline V gene has CDR1 SGDLS and CDR2 YYNGEE. The CDR3 consists of 14 residues. Written as DNA, the CDR3 is TGTGCCAGCAGCGTATCGGGTAGCACAGATACGCAGTATTTT. This translates into CASSVSGSTDTQYF.